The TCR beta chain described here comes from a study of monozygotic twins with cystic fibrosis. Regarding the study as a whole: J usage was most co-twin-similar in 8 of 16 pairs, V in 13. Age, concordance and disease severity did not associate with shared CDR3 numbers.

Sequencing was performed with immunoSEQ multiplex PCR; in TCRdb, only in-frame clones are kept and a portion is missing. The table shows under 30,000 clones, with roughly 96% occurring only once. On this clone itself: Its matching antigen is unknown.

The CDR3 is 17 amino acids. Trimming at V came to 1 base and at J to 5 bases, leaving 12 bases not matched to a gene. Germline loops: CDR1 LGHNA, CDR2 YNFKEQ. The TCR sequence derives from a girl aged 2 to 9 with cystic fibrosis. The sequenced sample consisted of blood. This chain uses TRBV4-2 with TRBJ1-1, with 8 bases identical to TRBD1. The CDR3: CASSQALGAGGHTEAFF. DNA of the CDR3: TGTGCCAGCAGCCAAGCCCTGGGAGCAGGGGGCCATACTGAAGCTTTCTTT.